This TCR beta chain was recovered during a study of beta chain features in type 1 diabetes (dated by TCRdb to the late 2010s). Concerning the study at large: No differences in mean age, gender distribution, total cell number or subset yield were found between patients and healthy donors. Whereas all 28 donors provided naive and central memory subsets, regulatory and stem cell-like memory subsets were isolated from just 8 patients and about 8 healthy donors. A total of under 120,000,000 sorted cells were examined across all samples, and RNA yield correlated strongly with the number of cells per subset. The study compared the TCRB repertoires of sorted circulating CD4+ T cell subsets in recently diagnosed type 1 diabetes patients with those in matched healthy donors. Findings and caveats that apply to the study as a whole: A moderate but significant shortening of TCRB CDR3 length was observed in type 1 diabetes patients in all four CD4+ subsets. Naive, central memory and regulatory TCRB repertoires appeared to be more similar among patients than among healthy donors. PCR may preferentially amplify shorter templates, but because patient and control samples were amplified and corrected together, any resulting skew would affect both groups equally. At VDJ recombination sites, type 1 diabetes patients had fewer insertions and more deleted nucleotides, which implies abnormalities in thymic rearrangement. Because cDNA rather than genomic DNA was sequenced, highly expressing activated cells could have been over-represented, although no difference in activation and CD3 levels was found between groups. Because small numbers of individuals were included in the HLA sub-analyses, any influence of HLA type on TCRB rearrangement was left unresolved.

This clone occurred a few times. It lacks a known antigen. Qualities for individual bases were not recorded, and no much larger clone is one base off. The High Capacity cDNA Reverse Transcription Kit was used to reverse transcribe all of the isolated RNA, meaning that expressed TCRB transcripts were what got sequenced. Deep immunoSEQ sequencing was performed on naive, central memory and regulatory T cell samples, with an average of approximately 3.9 million total reads per sample. Sorted cells were lysed in RLT buffer, and RNA was extracted using DNase-treated RNeasy Micro or Mini kits according to cell number. Each cell subset was processed on its own to prevent cross-contamination, while patient and healthy donor samples were processed together. The immunoSEQ multiplex PCR was used to amplify TCRB sequences from cDNA, yielding 87-bp fragments that span the CDR3 region. The amplicons were sequenced using the Illumina HiSeq platform. In the original analysis: PCR bias was corrected computationally using synthetic template baselines, and reads within Hamming distance 2 were collapsed, with unmergeable singletons discarded. Reads were aligned to IMGT to assign V, D and J genes, CDR3 length, and insertions or deletions at six rearrangement sites. Within each subset, clonotype counts were normalized to sorted cell number, and only after that were true diversity and Gini coefficients computed with the tcR R package. Repertoire sharing was quantified using the overlap coefficient calculated on TCRB nucleotide sequences. Out-of-frame TCRB sequences from naive cells were analyzed to stand in for the pre-selection repertoire. Drawn from immuneACCESS, this table holds only the in-frame rearrangements with V and J called that TCRdb kept. Clones are partly lost; checked studies trace under half to an unresolved V gene and leave the rest unexplained. That table is the source of V, J and clone size, and D and trimming were worked out from the DNA. Across this sample there are approximately 250,000 clones, with around 22% seen only once. The leading ten clones occupy around 0.011% of the sample.

Each donor gave one peripheral blood draw, averaging about 120 mL, which was collected into heparinised tubes. A BD FACSAria II and a panel including CD45RO, CCR7, CD25, CD127, CD95 and CD27 were used to sort naive, central memory, regulatory and stem cell-like memory CD4+ T cells. Every sorted population had a purity above 95%. PBMCs were isolated immediately by Lymphoprep density gradient centrifugation and stained directly without culture. To minimize batch effects, samples were stained and sorted in pairs, one healthy donor with one patient per experiment. There are 14 amino acids in the CDR3, from cysteine to phenylalanine inclusive. Left in the record is the CDR3 DNA by itself, 42 bases read in frame from the first base. From V the trimming removes 2 bases and from J it removes 8 bases, while the gene matches leave 4 bases of the junction unaccounted for. CDR1 is given as SGHRS and CDR2 as YFSETQ, both from the germline V gene.

The source material was naive CD4+ T cells from blood. Per the publication, the cell subset or site label means: true naive CD4+ T cells. The sequence came from a woman in her 30s with type 1 diabetes. Recombination linked TRBV5-1 to TRBJ2-1, with 10 bases matching TRBD2. The bases read TGCGCCAGCAGCTTAAGCGGGAGGGACGATGAGCAGTTCTTC. Its product reads: CASSLSGRDDEQFF.